The 30 T cell receptor beta chains presented below share a single source sample, sequenced in a study of immune characterization of retroperitoneal liposarcoma. TCRdb recomputed calls from the PCR reads with MiXCR, one row per CDR3 protein. The sample lists roughly 11,000 distinct CDR3 sequences, about a quarter seen once, with around 9% in the top ten. The sequenced sample was tumor tissue. Receptors were obtained from a female donor with retroperitoneal liposarcoma.

In its sample, this clonotype was seen many times. The chain recombines TRBV28 with TRBJ2-2, with D perhaps TRBD2 (5 bases). Between the trimmed V and J ends, which lost 6 bases and 5 bases, there was a span of 13 bases. Germline CDR1 reads MDHEN; CDR2 reads SYDVKM. The CDR3 spans 14 residues. The CDR3 spells CASSRSGKTGELFF. The DNA for the CDR3 is TGTGCCAGCAGCCGAAGCGGAAAAACCGGGGAGCTGTTTTTT. Full variable domain (missing parts from reference TRBV28 and TRBJ2-2): DVKVTQSSRYLVKRTGEKVFLECVQDMDHENMFWYRQDPGLGLRLIYFSYDVKMKEKGDIPEGYSVSREKKERFSLILESASTNQTSMYLCASSRSGKTGELFFGEGSRLTVL.

Many counts were recorded for this clonotype. This chain connects TRBV7-6 to TRBJ1-4, with D perhaps TRBD1 (5 bases). With 4 bases removed from V and 7 bases from J, the gap between germline ends came to 13 bases. The germline CDR1 and CDR2 sequences are SGHVS and FNYEAQ. This CDR3 has 14 amino acids. CDR3 nucleotides: TGTGCCAGCAGCTCCTCAGGGAGGAGTGAAAAACTGTTTTTT. It codes for CASSSSGRSEKLFF.

This chain uses TRBV4-1 with TRBJ2-3; D is possibly TRBD1 (5 bases). The germline V and J ends were trimmed by 4 bases and 2 bases, with 13 bases remaining between them. The CDR3 runs 15 residues. Germline values: CDR1 MGHRA, CDR2 YSYEKL. The CDR3 is CASSPRQFSTDTQYF. DNA for the CDR3: TGCGCCAGCAGCCCAAGACAGTTTTCCACAGATACGCAGTATTTT.

This chain uses TRBV6-2 or TRBV6-3 with TRBJ2-1, with TRBD2 as a possible D gene (5 bases). CDR1 and CDR2 (germline): MNHEY, SVGEGT. This CDR3 has 14 residues. The V end was cut by 6 bases, the J end by 4 bases, with 13 bases between. CDR3 loop: CASSRERRYNEQFF. DNA for the CDR3: TGTGCCAGCAGCAGAGAGCGGAGATACAATGAGCAGTTCTTC.

At least ten counts were recorded for this clonotype. V usage is TRBV6-1 and J usage is TRBJ2-1; D is perhaps TRBD2 (7 bases). CDR1 MNHNS and CDR2 SASEGT come from the germline V gene. Trimming removed 7 bases from V and 10 bases from J, with 26 bases in between. The CDR3 runs 16 residues. CDR3 loop: CASTPPGGSGSREQFF. The CDR3 DNA is TGTGCCAGCACCCCTCCGGGGGGCAGTGGGTCTCGCGAGCAGTTCTTC.

The chain combines TRBV4-1 with TRBJ2-1; the D call may be TRBD1 or TRBD2 (6 bases each). Germline V gene data show CDR1 as MGHRA and CDR2 as YSYEKL. The CDR3 consists of 14 residues. The germline V and J ends were trimmed by 7 bases and 10 bases, with 20 bases remaining between them. The CDR3 reads CASNLGGLGDEQFF. As DNA, the CDR3 is TGCGCCAGCAACCTAGGGGGGTTGGGGGACGAGCAGTTCTTC.

This clonotype came up many times. V is TRBV7-2 and J is TRBJ2-1, with D perhaps matching TRBD1 or TRBD2 (6 bases each). Germline values: CDR1 SGHTA, CDR2 FQGNSA. Trimming stripped 1 base from V and 6 bases from J, with 13 bases between. The CDR3 is made up of 15 amino acids. CDR3 sequence: CASSLDTGRFNEQFF. CDR3 coding DNA: TGTGCCAGCAGCTTAGATACAGGGAGGTTCAATGAGCAGTTCTTC. The full variable domain, in which reference TRBV7-2 and TRBJ2-1 provide the parts outside the CDR3, is GAGVSQSPSNKVTEKGKDVELRCDPISGHTALYWYRQSLGQGLEFLIYFQGNSAPDKSGLPSDRFSAERTGGSVSTLTIQRTQQEDSAVYLCASSLDTGRFNEQFFGPGTRLTVL.

This clonotype is termed medium-sized. The rearrangement uses TRBV12-3 or TRBV12-4 and TRBJ2-1, with TRBD1 as a possible D gene (5 bases). Trimming removed 7 bases from V and 8 bases from J, with 18 bases in between. This CDR3 is built from 14 residues. The DNA for the CDR3 is TGTGCCAGCACCAGAAGGGCAGGGATCGATGAGCAGTTCTTC. Residues: CASTRRAGIDEQFF.

This clonotype was seen repeatedly, ten times or more. The chain employs TRBV6-6 and TRBJ2-5; the D call may be TRBD1 or TRBD2 (5 bases each). The DNA end lines up better with TRBJ2-7; the J call may be wrong. Germline loops: CDR1 MNHNY, CDR2 SVGAGI (reference sequence). The CDR3 has 12 residues. The CDR3 DNA sequence: TGTGCCAGCAGTGGGTGGGGGAACGAGCAGTACTTC. Translation gives CASSGWGNEQYF.

This clonotype has at least ten counts. The genes are TRBV6-1 and TRBJ2-5, with TRBD2 matching over 15 bases. The CDR3 covers 15 residues. CDR1 and CDR2 from the germline V gene are MNHNS and SASEGT. Trimming cost V 4 bases and J 4 bases; bases outside gene matches: 1. CDR3 residues: CASSGTSGGAETQYF. In DNA form, the CDR3 reads TGTGCCAGCAGTGGGACTAGCGGGGGGGCAGAGACCCAGTACTTC.

There are many counts of this clonotype. This chain joins TRBV6-1 and TRBJ2-1, with 9 bases identical to TRBD1. The CDR3 extends over 14 amino acids. The germline gives CDR1 MNHNS, CDR2 SASEGT. V lost 6 bases, J lost 13 bases, and 13 bases stayed unmatched. In DNA, the CDR3 is TGTGCCAGCAGACTACAGGGGGCCAAAGAGACCCAGTTCTTC. It is translated as CASRLQGAKETQFF.

The chain combines TRBV6-1 with TRBJ2-1, with TRBD2 matching 10 bases. With V trimmed by 7 bases and J by 3 bases, 9 bases remained unmatched. CDR3 size: 16 residues. The V gene's germline CDR1 is MNHNS and CDR2 SASEGT. The CDR3 nucleotides read TGTGCCAGCAAAAGCGGGGGGGCGGGGGTCTACAATGAGCAGTTCTTC. It specifies CASKSGGAGVYNEQFF.

This clonotype was seen more than once but under ten times. The chain links TRBV27 to TRBJ1-1, with D possibly TRBD1 on 5 matching bases. V was shortened by 7 bases and J by 1 base, with 10 bases between the two germline ends. Germline loops: CDR1 MNHEY, CDR2 SMNVEV (reference sequence). This CDR3 is built from 13 residues. The CDR3 loop reads CASTGGGNTEAFF. The CDR3 nucleotides are TGTGCCAGCACCGGGGGGGGGAACACTGAAGCTTTCTTT.

This clonotype is deemed medium-sized. The chain has TRBV6-6 and TRBJ1-6; 9 positions agree with TRBD1. CDR1 and CDR2 from the germline V gene are MNHNY and SVGAGI (reference sequence). CDR3 length: 17 residues. The J segment lost 10 bases and the V segment lost 0 bases, leaving 10 bases of the junction unmatched. CDR3 protein: CASSYSQGGTGHSPLHF. The DNA of the CDR3 is TGTGCCAGCAGTTACTCCCAGGGGGGGACAGGGCACTCACCCCTCCACTTT.

This clonotype was recorded a few times. The chain recombines TRBV6-5 with TRBJ1-5; D gene unclear. Germline lookup yields CDR1 MNHEY and CDR2 SVGAGI. The CDR3 totals 15 residues. V was cut by 5 bases and J by 2 bases, with 13 bases left in between. This CDR3 reads CASSGPRQGNQPQHF. The CDR3 DNA reads TGTGCCAGCAGTGGGCCGAGGCAGGGCAATCAGCCCCAGCATTTT.

J is TRBJ2-3 and V is TRBV6-6, with 12 bases aligning to TRBD2. Germline assignment: CDR1 MNHNY and CDR2 SVGAGI (reference sequence). The CDR3 consists of 20 residues. V was clipped by 0 bases and J by 0 bases; unmatched bases: 10. The CDR3 sequence: CASSYSADLTSGGSTDTQYF. CDR3 nucleotide sequence: TGTGCCAGCAGTTACTCCGCAGACTTGACTAGCGGGGGCAGCACAGATACGCAGTATTTT.

This clonotype has only one observation. V is TRBV4-1 and J is TRBJ2-4; D is uncertain. With the DNA end fitting TRBJ2-5 better, the J assignment may be wrong. Per the germline V gene, CDR1 is MGHRA and CDR2 is YSYEKL. The CDR3 contains 13 residues. CDR3 protein: CASSQVTVETQYF. CDR3 sequence (DNA): TGCGCCAGCAGCCAAGTTACGGTGGAGACCCAGTACTTC.

By share, this clonotype ranks as medium-sized. The rearrangement joins TRBV7-3 to TRBJ2-5; possibly TRBD2 for D (6 bases). Trimming pared 5 bases from V and 0 bases from J, leaving 7 bases between. The germline CDR1 and CDR2 sequences are SGHTA and FQGTGA. CDR3 length: 13 amino acids. CDR3 region: CASSRLDQETQYF. DNA of the CDR3: TGTGCCAGCAGCCGACTAGACCAAGAGACCCAGTACTTC.

V gene TRBV6-1 combines with J gene TRBJ2-5; weak D call: TRBD2 (5 bases). The V and J ends lost 2 bases and 3 bases respectively, with 10 bases between them. The germline V gene has CDR1 MNHNS and CDR2 SASEGT. This CDR3 has 14 residues. CDR3: CASSEFGLEETQYF. The CDR3 DNA reads as TGTGCCAGCAGTGAATTTGGACTGGAAGAGACCCAGTACTTC.

In its sample, this clonotype ranks as medium-sized. The chain carries TRBV12-3 or TRBV12-4 and TRBJ2-1, with 7 positions matching TRBD1. CDR3 size: 18 residues. The ends lost 2 bases at V and 1 base at J; junction bases unmatched: 11. CDR3 region: CASSLPNWDSPSYNEQFF. In nucleotides, the CDR3 is TGTGCCAGCAGTTTACCGAATTGGGACAGCCCATCCTACAATGAGCAGTTCTTC.

The rearrangement joins TRBV7-2 to TRBJ2-1; no firm D call. CDR3 size: 13 residues. CDR1 is SGHTA, CDR2 FQGNSA, per germline. Trimming cost V 0 bases and J 13 bases, with 13 bases left between them. CDR3 in amino acids: CASSLAAMETQFF. CDR3 nucleotides: TGTGCCAGCAGCTTAGCGGCTATGGAGACCCAGTTCTTC.

The table lists this clonotype with a count of one. This chain uses TRBV7-3 with TRBJ2-3; possibly TRBD1 for D (5 bases). Germline CDR1 is SGHTA and CDR2 is FQGTGA. The CDR3 length is 13 residues. V was shortened by 0 bases and J by 8 bases, with 9 bases between the two germline ends. The DNA of the CDR3 is TGTGCCAGCAGCTTAACAGGGGAAGGTACGCAGTATTTT. As protein: CASSLTGEGTQYF.

This clonotype has a single count. This chain uses TRBV27 with TRBJ2-5; TRBD2 agrees at 8 bases. CDR3 length: 15 residues. The V segment lost 6 bases and the J segment 1 base; nucleotides outside the gene matches: 7. Germline CDR1 and CDR2: MNHEY and SMNVEV (reference sequence). The DNA for the CDR3 is TGTGCCAGCAGATCCCACGGGGGGGCCCAAGAGACCCAGTACTTC. Translating it yields CASRSHGGAQETQYF.

By frequency in the sample, this clonotype is medium-sized. This chain connects TRBV7-6 to TRBJ2-7, with D possibly TRBD1 on 6 matching bases. The germline gives CDR1 SGHVS, CDR2 FNYEAQ. V lost 4 bases and J 7 bases, leaving 14 bases between the germline ends. The CDR3 is made up of 13 amino acids. The CDR3 reads CASSSGQWEEQYF. Written as DNA, the CDR3 is TGTGCCAGCAGCTCCGGACAGTGGGAGGAGCAGTACTTC. Full variable domain (rest looked up from reference TRBV7-6 and TRBJ2-7): GAGVSQSPRYKVTKRGQDVALRCDPISGHVSLYWYRQALGQGPEFLTYFNYEAQQDKSGLPNDRFSAERPEGSISTLTIQRTEQRDSAMYRCASSSGQWEEQYFGPGTRLTVT.

Details on this clonotype: Since a much larger clone is just one base distant, this may be a read error. The chain is built from TRBV12-3 or TRBV12-4 and TRBJ2-4; weak D call: TRBD2 (6 bases). V lost 10 bases and J 13 bases, leaving 29 bases between the germline ends. The CDR3 has 15 amino acids. The CDR3 is CATRLELAPIGEQYF. CDR3 nucleotide sequence: TGTGCCACCAGACTTGAACTAGCACCGATTGGTGAGCAGTACTTC.

This clonotype was observed many times. The rearrangement uses TRBV12-3 or TRBV12-4 and TRBJ2-2; 8 bases map to TRBD2. The V gene end was trimmed by 4 bases and the J gene end by 9 bases; junction bases not matched to a gene: 7. CDR3 length: 14 amino acids. CDR3 nucleotide sequence: TGTGCCAGCAGTTCCCCCGGGGGGGGCCGGGAGCTGTTTTTT. It specifies CASSSPGGGRELFF.

This sequence joins TRBV5-4 and TRBJ2-1; 9 nucleotides match TRBD1. V was clipped by 4 bases and J by 10 bases; unmatched bases: 6. The CDR3 extends over 13 amino acids. The germline V gene encodes CDR1 SGHNT and CDR2 YYREEE (reference sequence). The CDR3 nucleotides are TGTGCCAGCAGCCAAGGACAGGGGTACGAGCAGTTCTTC. This translates into CASSQGQGYEQFF.

The chain recombines TRBV12-3 or TRBV12-4 with TRBJ2-3; D is ambiguous. CDR3 length: 14 residues. V lost 3 bases to trimming and J lost 2 bases, with 9 bases between them. The CDR3: CASSFLGLTDTQYF. The CDR3 DNA sequence: TGTGCCAGCAGTTTTCTAGGCCTCACAGATACGCAGTATTTT.

This chain joins TRBV7-2 and TRBJ2-1; 8 positions match TRBD1. The CDR3 is 15 residues long. Unmatched junction bases numbered 8, after V lost 8 bases and J lost 2 bases. CDR1 SGHTA and CDR2 FQGNSA come from the germline V gene. CDR3 in amino acids: CASQIDRGAYNEQFF. The CDR3, as DNA: TGTGCCAGCCAAATCGACAGGGGCGCCTACAATGAGCAGTTCTTC.

This clonotype occurred many times. The chain joins TRBV12-3 or TRBV12-4 to TRBJ2-3; 10 nucleotides line up with TRBD2. This CDR3 spans 14 amino acids. V gave up 3 bases and J gave up 8 bases; unmatched junction bases: 5. The CDR3 loop reads CASSLASGSATQYF. The CDR3 bases are TGTGCCAGCAGTTTGGCTAGCGGGAGTGCTACGCAGTATTTT.